Shown below are 20 T cell receptor beta chains from a single sample sequenced in a study of blood T cell repertoires in COVID-19. TCRdb keeps only in-frame clones here, not all; method: immunoSEQ multiplex PCR. The repertoire holds under 150,000 clones, with roughly nine tenths as singletons. Sequencing was done on a sample of peripheral blood. The receptors were gathered from a man aged 45-60 years with active COVID-19.

This rearrangement joins TRBV2 to TRBJ2-3; a possible D gene is TRBD2 (6 bases). Trimming shortened V by 6 bases and J by 4 bases, and 8 bases separated the two germline ends. The CDR3 runs to 12 residues. CDR1 and CDR2 (germline): SNHLY, FYNNEI. The CDR3 DNA reads as TGTGCCAGCAGCGGGACTGCAGATACGCAGTATTTT. It is translated as CASSGTADTQYF.

The V and J genes are TRBV11-2 and TRBJ2-3; D unclear. V lost 1 base and J 9 bases, leaving 11 bases between the germline ends. The CDR3 totals 13 residues. Germline CDR1 reads SGHAT; CDR2 reads FQNNGV. CDR3 in amino acids: CASSLVERGTQYF. DNA for the CDR3: TGTGCCAGCAGCTTAGTGGAGCGTGGCACGCAGTATTTT.

The chain employs TRBV6-5 and TRBJ2-1; 8 nucleotides line up with TRBD2. The V segment lost 5 bases and the J segment 6 bases; nucleotides outside the gene matches: 9. Germline V gene sequence: CDR1 MNHEY, CDR2 SVGAGI. The CDR3 is 15 residues long. The CDR3 nucleotides read TGTGCCAGCAGTCCAGCGGGAGCAAGGCGCAATGAGCAGTTCTTC. Translating it yields CASSPAGARRNEQFF.

The chain links TRBV28 to TRBJ1-2; no reliable D call. V lost 6 bases and J 4 bases, leaving 12 bases between the germline ends. The germline gives CDR1 MDHEN, CDR2 SYDVKM. The CDR3 totals 13 residues. CDR3 region: CASSPVGGYGYTF. CDR3 sequence (DNA): TGTGCCAGCAGCCCCGTTGGCGGCTATGGCTACACCTTC.

The rearrangement joins TRBV15 to TRBJ1-6, with a tentative D call TRBD1 (6 bases). CDR3 length: 16 amino acids. Between the trimmed V and J ends, which lost 0 bases and 8 bases, there was a span of 14 bases. The germline V gene has CDR1 LNHNV and CDR2 YYDKDF (reference sequence). In nucleotides, the CDR3 is TGTGCCACCAGCAGAGATGGCAGGGGCGCCGATTCACCCCTCCACTTT. Translated: CATSRDGRGADSPLHF.

V usage is TRBV2 and J usage is TRBJ2-7; weak D call: TRBD1 (6 bases). The CDR3 is made up of 15 amino acids. In germline, CDR1 is SNHLY, CDR2 FYNNEI. Trimming took 4 bases from V and 0 from J, leaving 13 bases between them. DNA for the CDR3: TGTGCCAGCAGTGCCAGAAGAGGGGGCTCCTACGAGCAGTACTTC. Translation: CASSARRGGSYEQYF.

Only a few counts were recorded for this clone. This sequence joins TRBV6-5 and TRBJ2-1; D gene uncertain. Germline V lookup: CDR1 MNHEY, CDR2 SVGAGI. The CDR3 sequence is 13 residues long. The V end was cut by 1 base, the J end by 4 bases, with 5 bases between. The CDR3 loop reads CASSYYRYNEQFF. CDR3 DNA sequence: TGTGCCAGCAGTTACTACCGGTACAATGAGCAGTTCTTC.

As DNA, the CDR3 is TGTGCCAGCAGCTCCAGGTTGTCACCCCTCCACTTT. Encoded protein: CASSSRLSPLHF. The V and J genes are TRBV6-6 and TRBJ1-6; no clear D. V gave up 6 bases and J gave up 10 bases, with 10 bases separating them. Germline CDR1 and CDR2: MNHNY and SVGAGI (reference sequence). The CDR3 loop spans 12 amino acids.

The V gene is TRBV19, the J gene TRBJ1-5; tentative D call: TRBD1 (5 bases). The length of the CDR3 is 15 residues. Trimming removed 6 bases at V and 7 bases at J, with 19 bases between. Germline V gene sequence: CDR1 LNHDA, CDR2 SQIVND (reference sequence). CDR3 coding DNA: TGTGCCAGTAGGACGGGGACCTCAGCGGGACAGCCCCAGCATTTT. Protein: CASRTGTSAGQPQHF.

V is TRBV2 and J is TRBJ2-5; 7 positions match TRBD1. The CDR3 contains 12 residues. Trimming at V came to 11 bases and at J to 1 base, leaving 4 bases not matched to a gene. Germline V CDR1 and CDR2: SNHLY, FYNNEI. The CDR3 region is CAGGQSQETQYF. In DNA, the CDR3 is TGTGCCGGGGGACAGAGCCAAGAGACCCAGTACTTC.

The chain has TRBV7-2 and TRBJ2-5; 12 bases line up with TRBD2. This CDR3 comprises 16 residues. V was clipped by 5 bases and J by 1 base; unmatched bases: 5. Germline-derived CDR1 and CDR2 are SGHTA and FQGNSA. The CDR3 loop is CASSATSGGFQETQYF. The CDR3 DNA sequence: TGTGCCAGCAGCGCCACTAGCGGGGGGTTCCAAGAGACCCAGTACTTC.

The V gene is TRBV13, the J gene TRBJ2-2; possibly TRBD1 for D (6 bases). This CDR3 comprises 14 residues. Between the trimmed V and J ends, which lost 7 bases and 5 bases, there was a span of 14 bases. Germline V gene lookup returns CDR1 PRHDT and CDR2 FYEKMQ (reference sequence). CDR3 sequence reads: CASTPRQVTGELFF. The CDR3 DNA sequence: TGTGCCAGCACCCCCCGACAGGTAACCGGGGAGCTGTTTTTT.

This clone was observed a few times. The rearrangement uses TRBV20-1 and TRBJ2-3; unclear D gene. The V gene lost 3 bases and the J gene lost 0 bases, with 16 bases spanning the gap. Germline V gene data show CDR1 as DFQATT and CDR2 as SNEGSKA (reference sequence). There are 16 residues in the CDR3. CDR3 sequence (DNA): TGCAGTGCTAGTCCCATGACTCAAGCTAGCACAGATACGCAGTATTTT. This codes for CSASPMTQASTDTQYF.

The chain uses TRBV12-5 and TRBJ1-2, with D unresolved. V lost 0 bases and J lost 6, with 5 bases in between. Germline lookup yields CDR1 LGHNT and CDR2 FRNRAP. CDR3 length: 12 residues. The CDR3 region is CASGLVAHGYTF. In nucleotides, the CDR3 is TGTGCTAGTGGTTTGGTAGCTCATGGCTACACCTTC.

The CDR3 coding sequence is TGCGCCAGCAGGGTAGGACTAGCGCCGACCTACGAGCAGTACTTC. Its translation: CASRVGLAPTYEQYF. The chain is built from TRBV5-1 and TRBJ2-7, with 9 nucleotides matching TRBD2. The CDR3 extends over 15 amino acids. Losses at the gene ends were 5 bases for V and 2 bases for J; bases not matched to a gene: 8. CDR1 SGHRS and CDR2 YFSETQ come from the germline V gene.

The chain links TRBV11-3 to TRBJ2-3; 9 bases are shared with TRBD1. Germline V CDR1 and CDR2: SGHNT, YENEEA. V lost 3 bases and J lost 2; bases outside the gene matches: 3. CDR3 length: 15 amino acids. CDR3 bases: TGTGCCAGCAGCTTCACAGGGGGCCCCACAGATACGCAGTATTTT. It codes for CASSFTGGPTDTQYF.

The V call is TRBV5-1, the J call TRBJ1-3; no firm D call. Germline CDR1 reads SGHRS; CDR2 reads YFSETQ. The V gene lost 0 bases and the J gene lost 2 bases, with 9 bases spanning the gap. This CDR3 has 15 residues. DNA of the CDR3: TGCGCCAGCAGCTTGGATACGGGTGCTGGAAACACCATATATTTT. It codes for CASSLDTGAGNTIYF. The full variable domain, its missing parts supplied by reference TRBV5-1 and TRBJ1-3, is KAGVTQTPRYLIKTRGQQVTLSCSPISGHRSVSWYQQTPGQGLQFLFEYFSETQRNKGNFPGRFSGRQFSNSRSEMNVSTLELGDSALYLCASSLDTGAGNTIYFGEGSWLTVV.

The chain employs TRBV9 and TRBJ1-3, with a weak D call TRBD1 (5 bases). Trimming stripped 5 bases from V and 1 base from J, with 13 bases between. CDR3 length equals 15 residues. In germline, CDR1 is SGDLS, CDR2 YYNGEE. The CDR3 region has the DNA TGTGCCAGCAGTCAAAGGGGTTTTTCTGGAAACACCATATATTTT. Amino acids: CASSQRGFSGNTIYF.

The V and J genes are TRBV9 and TRBJ1-5, with D tentatively TRBD1 (5 bases). The CDR3 sequence is 15 residues long. The V end was cut by 3 bases, the J end by 0 bases, with 10 bases between. Germline loops: CDR1 SGDLS, CDR2 YYNGEE. The CDR3 region is CASSGDSHSNQPQHF. DNA for the CDR3: TGTGCCAGCAGCGGAGACAGCCATAGCAATCAGCCCCAGCATTTT. Looking up the rest from reference TRBV9 and TRBJ1-5 gives the full variable domain: DSGVTQTPKHLITATGQRVTLRCSPRSGDLSVYWYQQSLDQGLQFLIQYYNGEERAKGNILERFSAQQFPDLHSELNLSSLELGDSALYFCASSGDSHSNQPQHFGDGTRLSIL.

The V and J genes are TRBV1 and TRBJ2-7; TRBD2 was called by the table and not checked on the DNA. TRBV1 has pseudogene status. This CDR3 is built from 16 residues. CDR3 in amino acids: CTSSHPTVVGLDEQYF. The CDR3 coding sequence is TGCACCAGCAGCCATCCTACCGTTGTGGGACTCGACGAGCAGTACTTC.